This TCR beta chain derives from a study of OX40 agonist ivuxolimab in advanced cancers. General study points: In general, CD8+ T cells held more expanded clones than CD4+ did, on average. At 0.1-3.0 mg/kg, partial responders had clonal expansion among the lowest observed.

Method: immunoSEQ multiplex PCR; TCRdb's copy keeps in-frame clones and lacks some. This sample has 50,000 to 75,000 clones; 75% to 90% occur once, and the top ten carry less than 0.6%. No patient had autoimmune disease or received systemic immunosuppression. In the case of this clone: Its specificity is unknown.

The length of the CDR3 is 13 residues. Germline CDR1 reads MNHEY; CDR2 reads SVGAGI. Trimming left V 8 bases short and J 9 bases short, with 18 bases between. This specimen consisted of CD4+ or CD8+ T cells sorted from blood, obtained in a trial of the OX40 agonist ivuxolimab. The chain employs TRBV6-5 and TRBJ2-3; tentative D call: TRBD1 (8 bases). The TCR was taken from an adult with an advanced solid tumor such as melanoma, head and neck, liver or kidney cancer. CDR3 sequence (DNA): TGTGCCAGCCTGGGCAGGGGGCGGGAGACGCAGTATTTT. This gives the protein CASLGRGRETQYF.